The sequence of this T cell receptor beta chain was determined in a study of blood T cell repertoires in COVID-19. In the study overall: The analysed material was cDNA or gDNA that came from T cells, B-cell-depleted T cells, or PBMCs.

The CDR3 contains 17 residues. Under the authors' procedure: Cell counts per sample came from amplifying reference gene primers. Some clones are missing from TCRdb's copy, which holds only in-frame ones; the method was immunoSEQ multiplex PCR. The V and J calls and clone size are taken from that table; D and trimming were inferred from the DNA. The repertoire holds under 500,000 clones, with around 89% as singletons. The V and J genes are TRBV21-1 and TRBJ2-3; the table gives TRBD2 as D, unverified against the DNA. TRBV21-1 is reported as a pseudogene. Sequenced input: peripheral blood. This sequence was found in a woman in her 30s with acute or convalescent COVID-19. The CDR3 region has the DNA TGTGCCAGCAGCCCACGACTAGCGGGGGGGAGTAGAGATACGCAGTATTTT. It translates to CASSPRLAGGSRDTQYF.